This T cell receptor (beta chain) emerged from a study of shared clonotypes between healthy human individuals. This CDR3 is 15 amino acids long. With V trimmed by 4 bases and J by 4 bases, 10 bases remained unmatched. In germline, CDR1 is SGDLS, CDR2 YYNGEE. Sequenced by immunoSEQ multiplex PCR; TCRdb stores in-frame clones only, minus some. The table includes 1,500,000 or so clones, around 98.5% detected once. The chain links TRBV9 to TRBJ1-2, with TRBD1 matching over 7 bases. The specimen was naive CD4+ T cells sorted from blood. This sample's subset: CD45RA+ positively selected. This receptor was taken from a man aged 30-40 years in good health. The CDR3 DNA is TGTGCCAGCAGCTCCCGACAGGGACCCGTCTATGGCTACACCTTC. Its translation: CASSSRQGPVYGYTF.